This T cell receptor beta chain was identified during a study of T-cell reconstitution after alpha-beta-depleted transplantation in children. Preparation of the TCRbeta library involved a method that used unique molecular identifiers. TCRdb re-derived calls from the PCR reads in MiXCR, one entry per CDR3 protein. The sample contains 360,000 or so distinct CDR3 sequences, around 20% of which appear only once. Per the germline V gene, CDR1 is SGHTA and CDR2 is FQGNSA. The length of the CDR3 is 17 residues. V was pared by 0 bases and J by 5 bases, with 9 bases of the junction left unmatched. This clonotype was recorded at least ten times.

The sequence was obtained from a human donor who donated a stem cell graft to a child with acute myeloid leukemia. The chain recombines TRBV7-2 with TRBJ2-1; 8 bases agree with TRBD2. Source: PBMCs from the stem cell graft donor, taken from the stem cell graft. Here the CDR3 reads CASSLAMYGSGDNEQFF. CDR3 nucleotide sequence: TGTGCCAGCAGCTTAGCGATGTACGGTAGCGGGGACAATGAGCAGTTCTTC.